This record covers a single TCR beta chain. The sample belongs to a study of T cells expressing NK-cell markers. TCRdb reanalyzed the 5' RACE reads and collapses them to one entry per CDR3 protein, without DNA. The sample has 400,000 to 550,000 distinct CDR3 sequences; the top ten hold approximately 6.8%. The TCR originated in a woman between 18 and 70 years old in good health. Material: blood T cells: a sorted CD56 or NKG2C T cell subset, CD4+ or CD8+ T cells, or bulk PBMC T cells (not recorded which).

The CDR3 spells CASWETGAYNEQFF. V usage is TRBV7-3 and J usage is TRBJ2-1; lacking DNA, the TRBD1 call made by TCRdb goes unchecked. Germline V gives CDR1 SGHTA, CDR2 FQGTGA. The CDR3 is 14 residues long.